Presented here are 27 T cell receptor beta chains from one specimen sequenced in a study of cytomegalovirus exposure and HLA in healthy donors. The study ran its PCR with 60 Vbeta and 13 Jbeta primers. Data came from immunoSEQ multiplex PCR; TCRdb stores just in-frame clones and leaves some out. Of around 90,000 clones listed, around three quarters are singletons. Sequencing input: PBMCs. The receptors stem from a male donor in good health and CMV-seropositive.

The chain recombines TRBV9 with TRBJ2-7; 7 bases line up with TRBD1. J was trimmed by 5 bases and V by 0 bases; bases with no gene match: 5. The CDR3 consists of 14 residues. Germline CDR1 SGDLS, CDR2 YYNGEE. CDR3 nucleotides: TGTGCCAGCAGCGTAGAGGGACAGAACCACGAGCAGTACTTC. It translates to CASSVEGQNHEQYF.

The rearrangement uses TRBV7-9 and TRBJ1-1; perhaps TRBD1 as D (6 bases). Germline CDR1 and CDR2: SEHNR and FQNEAQ (reference sequence). The CDR3 runs 16 residues. V was pared by 0 bases and J by 1 base, with 12 bases between. This CDR3 reads CASSLARGRGNTEAFF. In nucleotides, the CDR3 is TGTGCCAGCAGCTTAGCGAGGGGCAGGGGGAACACTGAAGCTTTCTTT.

The chain recombines TRBV19 with TRBJ1-5, with TRBD1 identical over 9 bases. The CDR3 contains 15 residues. Losses at the gene ends were 5 bases for V and 3 bases for J; bases not matched to a gene: 5. Germline values: CDR1 LNHDA, CDR2 SQIVND (reference sequence). In DNA, the CDR3 is TGTGCCAGTAGTGACGGACAGGGGAACAATCAGCCCCAGCATTTT. Protein sequence: CASSDGQGNNQPQHF.

The table lists this clone with a few counts. The V and J genes are TRBV4-2 and TRBJ1-1; D is unresolved. V lost 1 base, J lost 4 bases, and 10 bases lay in between. CDR1 LGHNA and CDR2 YNFKEQ come from the germline V gene. The CDR3 contains 14 residues. The CDR3 region has the DNA TGTGCCAGCAGCCAAGGAGAGAGGGTCACTGAAGCTTTCTTT. Amino acid sequence: CASSQGERVTEAFF.

The chain joins TRBV7-9 to TRBJ2-5; possibly TRBD1 for D (6 bases). The DNA matches TRBJ2-7 better at its end, which makes the J call doubtful. Per the germline V gene, CDR1 is SEHNR and CDR2 is FQNEAQ (reference sequence). The CDR3 is made up of 13 amino acids. The CDR3 region has the DNA TGTGCCAGCAGCTTAACAGGGAGCGACGAGCAGTACTTC. Translation gives CASSLTGSDEQYF.

This clone appeared a few times. The rearrangement joins TRBV10-2 to TRBJ1-1; possibly TRBD1 for D (6 bases). This CDR3 has 13 amino acids. CDR1 is WSHSY, CDR2 SAAADI, per germline. Trimming took 6 bases from V and 4 from J, leaving 12 bases between them. The CDR3 DNA reads as TGCGCCAGCAGCTCCCAGGGGCCCACTGAAGCTTTCTTT. Its protein product is CASSSQGPTEAFF.

The chain uses TRBV30 and TRBJ2-6, with a weak D call TRBD1 (6 bases). The CDR3 is 16 residues long. Germline CDR1 is GTSNPN and CDR2 is SVGIG (reference sequence). Trimming removed 2 bases at V and 1 base at J, with 12 bases between. Written as DNA, the CDR3 is TGTGCCTGGAGTCCATTTACAGGGTCTGGGGCCAACGTCCTGACTTTC. As protein: CAWSPFTGSGANVLTF.

The chain has TRBV19 and TRBJ2-1; 8 bases fit TRBD1. The trim removed 0 bases at V and 5 bases at J, leaving 3 bases unmatched. The CDR3 has 15 amino acids. The germline V gene has CDR1 LNHDA and CDR2 SQIVND (reference sequence). Here the CDR3 reads CASSIEWTGHNEQFF. The CDR3 DNA follows: TGTGCCAGTAGTATAGAGTGGACAGGGCACAATGAGCAGTTCTTC.

V usage is TRBV5-1 and J usage is TRBJ2-3; tentatively, D is TRBD2 (8 bases). The CDR3 has 17 residues. The germline V gene encodes CDR1 SGHRS and CDR2 YFSETQ. V was pared by 3 bases and J by 1 base, with 18 bases between. The CDR3 spells CASSSQGGAGGTDTQYF. The CDR3 bases are TGCGCCAGCAGCTCCCAGGGGGGAGCGGGGGGCACAGATACGCAGTATTTT.

This chain connects TRBV7-2 to TRBJ1-1; D gene unclear. The ends were cut back, 3 bases at V and 1 base at J, with 9 bases in the middle. CDR3 size: 14 residues. CDR1 SGHTA and CDR2 FQGNSA come from the germline V gene. The CDR3 coding sequence is TGTGCCAGCAGCTTTGCCCTGAGGAACACTGAAGCTTTCTTT. This gives the protein CASSFALRNTEAFF.

J is TRBJ1-2 and V is TRBV6-6, with D tentatively TRBD1 (5 bases). Trimming removed 1 base at V and 7 bases at J, with 10 bases between. Germline CDR1 reads MNHNY; CDR2 reads SVGAGI (reference sequence). The CDR3 is made up of 13 amino acids. The chain's CDR3 is CASSYLRGGGYTF. DNA for the CDR3: TGTGCCAGCAGTTACTTAAGGGGTGGTGGCTACACCTTC.

This clone was detected only a few times. The chain combines TRBV27 with TRBJ1-1; 8 bases align to TRBD1. Germline values: CDR1 MNHEY, CDR2 SMNVEV (reference sequence). The CDR3 runs 14 residues. V lost 3 bases, J lost 3 bases, and 3 bases stayed unmatched. The CDR3 region is CASSFGRGHTEAFF. The DNA of the CDR3 is TGTGCCAGCAGTTTCGGCAGGGGGCACACTGAAGCTTTCTTT.

The rearrangement links TRBV15 to TRBJ2-7, with a possible D match to TRBD1 (6 bases). Trimming left V 0 bases short and J 11 bases short, with 8 bases between. Germline CDR1 and CDR2: LNHNV and YYDKDF (reference sequence). This CDR3 comprises 11 residues. CDR3 coding DNA: TGTGCCACCAGCAGAGATGGGGGCAAGTACTTC. Residues: CATSRDGGKYF. The variable domain in full, with the rest retrieved from reference TRBV15 and TRBJ2-7, is DAMVIQNPRYQVTQFGKPVTLSCSQTLNHNVMYWYQQKSSQAPKLLFHYYDKDFNNEADTPDNFQSRRPNTSFCFLDIRSPGLGDTAMYLCATSRDGGKYFGPGTRLTVT.

The chain couples TRBV6-6 to TRBJ2-5; no clear D. This CDR3 is 12 amino acids long. Germline V CDR1 and CDR2: MNHNY, SVGAGI (reference sequence). The germline V and J ends were trimmed by 6 bases and 0 bases, with 5 bases remaining between them. CDR3 residues: CASRQHQETQYF. The CDR3 coding sequence is TGTGCCAGCAGACAGCACCAAGAGACCCAGTACTTC.

The V call is TRBV11-2, the J call TRBJ2-2, with a possible D match to TRBD2 (5 bases). The V end lost 1 base, the J end lost 5 bases, and 8 bases lay between the germline ends. This CDR3 has 14 amino acids. CDR1 is SGHAT, CDR2 FQNNGV, per germline. The CDR3 DNA sequence: TGTGCCAGCAGCTTAGCACTAGTAACCGGGGAGCTGTTTTTT. It encodes CASSLALVTGELFF.

This clone was seen once. This sequence joins TRBV14 and TRBJ1-2, with TRBD1 identical over 9 bases. Germline loops: CDR1 SGHDN, CDR2 FVKESK. The CDR3 spans 14 residues. V shed 1 base, J shed 3 bases, and the junction held 0 bases outside the gene matches. The CDR3 here is CASSQGTGDYGYTF. The CDR3 DNA follows: TGTGCCAGCAGCCAAGGGACAGGGGACTATGGCTACACCTTC.

This clone occurred a few times. V is TRBV9 and J is TRBJ1-2; 7 nucleotides agree with TRBD1. CDR1 is SGDLS and CDR2 is YYNGEE in the germline V gene. With V trimmed by 0 bases and J by 2 bases, 1 base remained unmatched. This CDR3 has 14 residues. The CDR3: CASSVGTGNYGYTF. CDR3 DNA sequence: TGTGCCAGCAGCGTAGGGACAGGCAACTATGGCTACACCTTC.

The gene calls are TRBV6-5 and TRBJ1-2, with 11 positions matching TRBD1. Germline V gene sequence: CDR1 MNHEY, CDR2 SVGAGI. J was trimmed by 7 bases and V by 7 bases; bases with no gene match: 5. The CDR3 loop spans 13 amino acids. The CDR3, as DNA: TGTGCCAGCACCTCCGGGACAGGGGGTGGCTACACCTTC. Its translation: CASTSGTGGGYTF.

Notes on this clone: Other DNA sequences in this specimen translate into the identical CDR3. The chain combines TRBV30 with TRBJ1-5, with D possibly matching TRBD1 (5 bases). V was shortened by 2 bases and J by 4 bases, with 12 bases between the two germline ends. Germline CDR1 and CDR2: GTSNPN and SVGIG (reference sequence). The CDR3 sequence is 14 residues long. The CDR3 DNA follows: TGTGCCTGGAGTCGTCCGGGGGGAAATCAGCCCCAGCATTTT. Its translation is CAWSRPGGNQPQHF. The full variable domain, rest sourced from reference TRBV30 and TRBJ1-5, is SQTIHQWPATLVQPVGSPLSLECTVEGTSNPNLYWYRQAAGRGLQLLFYSVGIGQISSEVPQNLSASRPQDRQFILSSKKLLLSDSGFYLCAWSRPGGNQPQHFGDGTRLSIL.

This chain joins TRBV9 and TRBJ1-1; weak D call: TRBD1 (6 bases). In germline, CDR1 is SGDLS, CDR2 YYNGEE. With 0 bases removed from V and 4 bases from J, the gap between germline ends came to 16 bases. The length of the CDR3 is 16 residues. The CDR3 protein is CASSVVGGLASTEAFF. The CDR3 DNA follows: TGTGCCAGCAGCGTAGTTGGGGGCTTGGCGAGCACTGAAGCTTTCTTT.

The chain carries TRBV5-6 and TRBJ2-3; D not certain. Germline V lookup: CDR1 SGHDT, CDR2 YYEEEE. The CDR3 consists of 12 residues. V was shortened by 4 bases and J by 6 bases, with 9 bases between the two germline ends. CDR3 in DNA: TGTGCCAGCAGCCGACTTACCGATACGCAGTATTTT. Protein: CASSRLTDTQYF.

This clone was seen more than once but under ten times. The V call is TRBV6-5, the J call TRBJ2-7, with 8 bases lining up with TRBD1. The CDR3 is made up of 15 amino acids. With 2 bases clipped from V and 3 bases from J, the junction kept 6 bases outside the gene matches. Per the germline V gene, CDR1 is MNHEY and CDR2 is SVGAGI. The CDR3 region is CASSYVGTGIYEQYF. The CDR3 nucleotides are TGTGCCAGCAGTTACGTCGGGACAGGCATCTACGAGCAGTACTTC.

The rearrangement joins TRBV5-1 to TRBJ2-7; 7 positions agree with TRBD2. This CDR3 comprises 15 residues. V lost 4 bases to trimming and J lost 1 base; unmatched junction nucleotides: 8. Germline CDR1 and CDR2: SGHRS and YFSETQ. The CDR3 here is CASSTSSGPSYEQYF. As DNA, the CDR3 is TGCGCCAGCAGCACATCTAGCGGCCCATCCTACGAGCAGTACTTC.

The chain couples TRBV30 to TRBJ2-2; D ambiguous. Trimming removed 1 base at V and 0 bases at J, with 6 bases between. CDR1 and CDR2 (germline): GTSNPN, SVGIG (reference sequence). The CDR3 consists of 14 residues. CDR3 DNA sequence: TGTGCCTGGAGTGCCAGTTCGAACACCGGGGAGCTGTTTTTT. Translated: CAWSASSNTGELFF.

The CDR3 region has the DNA TGTGCCAGCAGCCAAGGACGGAGGTCCTATGGCTACACCTTC. It codes for CASSQGRRSYGYTF. V is TRBV4-2 and J is TRBJ1-2; D call uncertain. There are 14 residues in the CDR3. Germline V gene lookup returns CDR1 LGHNA and CDR2 YNFKEQ. V dropped 1 base and J dropped 4 bases, with 10 bases sitting between them.

This chain links TRBV5-5 with TRBJ1-4; D is possibly TRBD1 (6 bases). Trimming stripped 2 bases from V and 5 bases from J, with 10 bases between. This CDR3 is 14 amino acids long. The V gene's germline CDR1 is SGHKS and CDR2 YYEKEE (reference sequence). CDR3 sequence (DNA): TGTGCCAGCAGCTTATTCAGGGGAAATGAAAAACTGTTTTTT. Its translation: CASSLFRGNEKLFF.

This chain uses TRBV5-1 with TRBJ1-1; TRBD1 agrees at 7 bases. This CDR3 is built from 14 residues. Germline CDR1 and CDR2: SGHRS and YFSETQ. Trimming removed 0 bases from V and 5 bases from J; junction bases left unmatched: 4. As DNA, the CDR3 is TGCGCCAGCAGCTTGGTGGCAGGGGGGACTGAAGCTTTCTTT. Translated: CASSLVAGGTEAFF.